This TCR beta chain stems from a study of blood T cell repertoires in COVID-19. In the study overall: Sources were T cells, B-cell-depleted T cells, or PBMCs; the material itself was cDNA or gDNA.

Produced via immunoSEQ multiplex PCR; TCRdb's table is partial and in-frame only. The sample lists about 320,000 clones, about nine tenths occurring once. CDR1 is MGHDK, CDR2 SYGVNS, per germline. The CDR3 length is 17 residues. V shed 3 bases, J shed 1 base, and the junction held 9 bases outside the gene matches. In Cohort 3, a recovered donor had either two negative PCRs, clearance, or symptom resolution. The chain combines TRBV25-1 with TRBJ2-7; 10 bases are a match to TRBD2. The origin of this receptor is a man aged 55 to 70 who had recovered from COVID-19. The sequenced material came from PBMCs or T cells enriched from blood (not recorded which). CDR3 sequence: CASSEPLAGELSYEQYF. DNA of the CDR3: TGTGCCAGCAGTGAGCCTCTAGCGGGGGAGCTATCCTACGAGCAGTACTTC.